Given below is one TCR beta chain in context. The CDR3 is made up of 14 amino acids. V lost 3 bases and J lost 8, with 16 bases in between. Germline V gene sequence: CDR1 KGHSH, CDR2 LQKENI. The sample originates from a study of blood T cell repertoires in COVID-19. In the study overall: T cells, B-cell-depleted T cells, or PBMCs supplied cDNA or gDNA.

Method: immunoSEQ multiplex PCR; TCRdb's copy keeps in-frame clones and lacks some. The sample has roughly 250,000 clones; 75% to 90% are singletons. It was within 2 weeks before study entry that exposed participants met a COVID-19 case. This sequence was found in a woman between 40 and 50 years old who had been exposed to COVID-19. Material for sequencing was PBMCs or T cells enriched from blood (not recorded which). V and J are TRBV18 and TRBJ1-2, with D possibly being TRBD1 (5 bases). DNA for the CDR3: TGTGCCAGCTCACCCCCGGCAGGGAATATAGGCTACACCTTC. Its protein is CASSPPAGNIGYTF.